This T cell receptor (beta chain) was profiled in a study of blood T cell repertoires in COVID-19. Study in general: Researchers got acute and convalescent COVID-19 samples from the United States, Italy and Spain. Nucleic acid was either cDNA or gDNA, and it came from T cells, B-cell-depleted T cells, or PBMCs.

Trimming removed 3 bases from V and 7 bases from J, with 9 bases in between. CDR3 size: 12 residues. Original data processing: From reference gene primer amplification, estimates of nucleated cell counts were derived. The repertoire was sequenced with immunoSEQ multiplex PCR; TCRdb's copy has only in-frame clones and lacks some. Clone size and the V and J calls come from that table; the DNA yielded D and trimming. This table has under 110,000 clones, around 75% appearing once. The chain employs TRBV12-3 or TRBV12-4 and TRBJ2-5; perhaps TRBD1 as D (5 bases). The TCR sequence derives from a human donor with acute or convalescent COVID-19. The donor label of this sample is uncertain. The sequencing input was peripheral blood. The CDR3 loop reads CASSFPRGTQYF. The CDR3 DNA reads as TGTGCCAGCAGTTTTCCAAGGGGGACCCAGTACTTC.